This T cell receptor beta chain was observed in a study of Ad26.COV2.S vaccination and SARS-CoV-2 variants. The sample's treatment: some 20 received Ad26.COV2.S at low or high dose, single or two shots; 5 received placebo; per-sample allocation not given. Sample collection was performed on day 63 after the first vaccine or placebo injection. V lost 3 bases and J 2 bases, leaving 14 bases between the germline ends. The CDR3 length is 15 residues. The germline V gene has CDR1 LNHDA and CDR2 SQIVND (reference sequence). Produced via immunoSEQ multiplex PCR; TCRdb's table is partial and in-frame only. The table lists about 400,000 clones, around nine tenths of them singletons.

The origin of this receptor is a person between 18 and 65 years old who received the Ad26.COV2.S COVID-19 vaccine or a placebo. The material was peripheral blood, obtained in a trial of Ad26.COV2.S vaccine versus placebo. The chain links TRBV19 to TRBJ2-7; TRBD1 might be the D (5 bases). The CDR3 sequence is CASSIARTNPYEQYF. The CDR3 nucleotides are TGTGCCAGTAGTATTGCCCGGACAAACCCCTACGAGCAGTACTTC.